This TCR beta chain stems from a study of cytomegalovirus exposure and HLA in healthy donors. Study-wide context: Inside one of the first data releases sat 80 million to 95 million unique TCRs taken from HLA-typed donors.

As concerns this clone: What it recognizes is unknown.

This PCR relied on a set of 60 Vbeta primers and 13 Jbeta primers. This table comes from immunoSEQ multiplex PCR, and its TCRdb copy is limited to in-frame clones, with some not included. The sample lists about 100,000 clones, approximately 80% occurring once. Study observations and caveats: Prediction of most subjects' HLA-A and HLA-B alleles by TCR beta sequences was reportedly accurate.

The sequence was collected from a young woman in good health and CMV-seropositive. Sequencing was carried out using PBMCs.

The CDR3 DNA is TGTGCCAGCAGTGTCCCGTCAACTAGCGGGGTCGATGAGCAGTTCTTC. As protein: CASSVPSTSGVDEQFF. This chain joins TRBV6-4 and TRBJ2-1, with 10 positions matching TRBD2. V lost 4 bases to trimming and J lost 8 bases; unmatched junction nucleotides: 11. The length of the CDR3 is 16 residues. CDR1 is MRHNA, CDR2 SNTAGT, per germline.